Listed here are 14 T cell receptor beta chains from one sample, sequenced in a study of CD8+ T cells in alopecia areata. RNA was extracted and reverse transcribed into cDNA as the sequencing template. The data were produced by immunoSEQ multiplex PCR, yet TCRdb's version contains in-frame clones alone and is incomplete. Of 120,000 or so clones in the sample, 61% were seen once. Treatment here: oral pan-JAK inhibitor, 5-10 mg twice daily. The sample was CD4+ T cells sorted from blood, taken at week 4, from a patient treated with tofacitinib. Receptors were obtained from a human donor with alopecia areata.

The V and J genes are TRBV29-1 and TRBJ1-3; unclear D gene. The V and J ends lost 6 bases and 0 bases respectively, with 15 bases between them. The V gene's germline CDR1 is SQVTM and CDR2 ANQGSEA. This CDR3 is built from 15 residues. The CDR3 DNA is TGCAGCGTCACCACAGAGGTCTACTCTGGAAACACCATATATTTT. It is translated as CSVTTEVYSGNTIYF.

The V and J genes are TRBV7-6 and TRBJ1-1; 8 bases are shared with TRBD1. This CDR3 comprises 15 residues. The germline V gene has CDR1 SGHVS and CDR2 FNYEAQ. Trimming took 5 bases from V and 1 from J; bases not matched to a gene: 6. The CDR3 coding sequence is TGTGCCAGCAGCGACCAGGGGGCAGAGAACACTGAAGCTTTCTTT. This encodes CASSDQGAENTEAFF.

The rearrangement uses TRBV30 and TRBJ2-1, with 11 bases identical to TRBD2. V was clipped by 0 bases and J by 2 bases; unmatched bases: 12. Per the germline V gene, CDR1 is GTSNPN and CDR2 is SVGIG (reference sequence). CDR3 length: 19 amino acids. CDR3 protein: CAWSVGLAGGKPPYNEQFF. DNA of the CDR3: TGTGCCTGGAGTGTTGGGCTAGCGGGGGGCAAGCCACCCTACAATGAGCAGTTCTTC.

The chain carries TRBV7-2 and TRBJ2-2; 10 bases are a match to TRBD2. This CDR3 comprises 16 residues. V lost 0 bases, J lost 4 bases, and 2 bases stayed unmatched. Germline CDR1 and CDR2: SGHTA and FQGNSA. Here the CDR3 reads CASSLAASGSTGELFF. In nucleotides, the CDR3 is TGTGCCAGCAGCTTAGCGGCTAGCGGGAGCACCGGGGAGCTGTTTTTT.

The chain combines TRBV28 with TRBJ2-1; 13 bases agree with TRBD2. CDR3 length equals 20 residues. V dropped 5 bases and J dropped 3; count of bases not matched to a gene: 16. Germline assignment: CDR1 MDHEN and CDR2 SYDVKM. CDR3 sequence (DNA): TGTGCCAGCAGTCTTTCCCCCAGGACTAGCGGGGGAGGGGGCTACAATGAGCAGTTCTTC. Its translation is CASSLSPRTSGGGGYNEQFF.

This clone has just a few counts. This chain's CDR3 is CASSIRQGSYNEQFF. The CDR3 nucleotides read TGTGCCAGCAGCATCCGACAGGGCTCCTACAATGAGCAGTTCTTC. The chain employs TRBV7-9 and TRBJ2-1, with 7 positions matching TRBD1. CDR1 SEHNR and CDR2 FQNEAQ come from the germline V gene (reference sequence). The trim removed 5 bases at V and 0 bases at J, leaving 4 bases unmatched. The CDR3 runs to 15 residues.

This clone was seen a few times. The chain uses TRBV27 and TRBJ2-3, with D perhaps matching TRBD1 (6 bases). The CDR3 consists of 17 residues. Trimming cost V 0 bases and J 3 bases, with 16 bases left between them. Looked up from germline, CDR1 is MNHEY and CDR2 is SMNVEV (reference sequence). CDR3 sequence reads: CASSLSLGSRGTDTQYF. CDR3 nucleotide sequence: TGTGCCAGCAGTTTATCTCTGGGCTCGAGGGGGACAGATACGCAGTATTTT.

The chain is built from TRBV29-1 and TRBJ2-7; D may be TRBD1 or TRBD2 (5 bases each). Trimming stripped 4 bases from V and 0 bases from J, with 16 bases between. The germline V gene has CDR1 SQVTM and CDR2 ANQGSEA. This CDR3 is 15 amino acids long. This chain's CDR3 is CSVGESGTPSYEQYF. The CDR3 region has the DNA TGCAGCGTTGGGGAATCCGGGACGCCCTCCTACGAGCAGTACTTC.

This rearrangement joins TRBV28 to TRBJ2-3; D remains unclear. The CDR3 runs to 15 residues. Trimming took 5 bases from V and 7 from J, leaving 19 bases between them. The germline V gene has CDR1 MDHEN and CDR2 SYDVKM. CDR3 nucleotide sequence: TGTGCCAGCAGTGGACCGGCGGTTCTAGGGTATACGCAGTATTTT. Protein: CASSGPAVLGYTQYF.

This sequence joins TRBV4-3 and TRBJ1-2, with 10 bases fitting TRBD1. The germline V gene encodes CDR1 LGHNA and CDR2 YSLEER. The V and J ends lost 5 bases and 3 bases, in that order; junction bases with no gene match: 6. This CDR3 region has 15 residues. This CDR3 reads CASSTRTGGDYGYTF. CDR3 DNA: TGCGCCAGCAGCACTAGGACAGGGGGAGACTATGGCTACACCTTC.

The chain joins TRBV14 to TRBJ2-7, with D possibly being TRBD2 (5 bases). Trimming left V 3 bases short and J 3 bases short, with 12 bases between. The CDR3 contains 14 residues. Germline V gene lookup returns CDR1 SGHDN and CDR2 FVKESK. CDR3 DNA: TGTGCCAGCAGCCAGGTTGGACTGAACTACGAGCAGTACTTC. It translates to CASSQVGLNYEQYF.

This clone turned up a few times. This chain connects TRBV19 to TRBJ2-5; D may be TRBD2 (5 bases). The CDR3 is 14 residues long. V lost 5 bases and J lost 2, with 12 bases in between. Germline CDR1 LNHDA, CDR2 SQIVND (reference sequence). This CDR3 reads CASSSRTGQETQYF. In DNA form, the CDR3 reads TGTGCCAGTAGTTCACGAACGGGACAAGAGACCCAGTACTTC. Combining the CDR3 with reference TRBV19 and TRBJ2-5 gives the whole variable domain DGGITQSPKYLFRKEGQNVTLSCEQNLNHDAMYWYRQDPGQGLRLIYYSQIVNDFQKGDIAEGYSVSREKKESFPLTVTSAQKNPTAFYLCASSSRTGQETQYFGPGTRLLVL.

This clone came up a few times. The V and J genes are TRBV21-1 and TRBJ1-5; TRBD1, the table's D call, lacks a check against the DNA. TRBV21-1 is given as a pseudogene. The CDR3 extends over 14 amino acids. CDR3 sequence: CASSTGTPNQPQHF. CDR3 sequence (DNA): TGTGCCAGCAGCACCGGGACACCTAATCAGCCCCAGCATTTT.

The V and J genes are TRBV27 and TRBJ2-7, with D unclear. The CDR3 is 11 amino acids. Germline V lookup: CDR1 MNHEY, CDR2 SMNVEV (reference sequence). V was trimmed by 10 bases and J by 4 bases, leaving 11 bases between them. CDR3 region: CATWSPYEQYF. The CDR3 DNA is TGTGCCACATGGTCCCCGTACGAGCAGTACTTC.